This TCR beta chain is drawn from a study of response to subunit inactivated influenza vaccine. The V gene lost 1 base and the J gene lost 2 bases, with 21 bases spanning the gap. The CDR3 has 18 amino acids. Germline V gene data show CDR1 as SGHVS and CDR2 as FQNEAQ. TCRdb called the RT-PCR reads again in MiXCR, with one record for every CDR3 protein. This sample has 650,000 to 850,000 distinct CDR3 sequences, with over 11% found just once. The sequence was obtained from a man aged 45-60 years who received an inactivated influenza vaccine. Source: PBMCs from blood, taken less than 15 days before vaccination. V is TRBV7-8 and J is TRBJ2-7; possible D gene TRBD1, 5 bases. This CDR3 reads CASSLVSVWQGPPYEQYF. The CDR3 DNA follows: TGTGCCAGCAGCTTAGTGTCGGTATGGCAGGGCCCCCCCTACGAGCAGTACTTC.